This T cell receptor (beta chain) came from a study of cytomegalovirus exposure and HLA in healthy donors. Overall study results and limits: TCR beta V segments were, for the most part, productive about 87% or about 30% of the time in an earlier analysis.

V was pared by 0 bases and J by 5 bases, with 7 bases of the junction left unmatched. CDR3 size: 16 residues. CDR1 and CDR2 (germline): LGHNA, YSLEER. The PCR ran on 60 Vbeta and 13 Jbeta primers. Assay: immunoSEQ multiplex PCR; the TCRdb copy retains only in-frame clones and omits some. The table lists around 90,000 clones, roughly 60% of them singletons. As concerns this clone: Antigen unknown.

This chain joins TRBV4-3 and TRBJ2-3, with 8 bases identical to TRBD2. Sequenced material: PBMCs. This TCR came from a human donor in good health. Here the CDR3 DNA reads TGCGCCAGCAGCCAAGATCCCCGGGGGGGGAAAGATACGCAGTATTTT. Residues: CASSQDPRGGKDTQYF.